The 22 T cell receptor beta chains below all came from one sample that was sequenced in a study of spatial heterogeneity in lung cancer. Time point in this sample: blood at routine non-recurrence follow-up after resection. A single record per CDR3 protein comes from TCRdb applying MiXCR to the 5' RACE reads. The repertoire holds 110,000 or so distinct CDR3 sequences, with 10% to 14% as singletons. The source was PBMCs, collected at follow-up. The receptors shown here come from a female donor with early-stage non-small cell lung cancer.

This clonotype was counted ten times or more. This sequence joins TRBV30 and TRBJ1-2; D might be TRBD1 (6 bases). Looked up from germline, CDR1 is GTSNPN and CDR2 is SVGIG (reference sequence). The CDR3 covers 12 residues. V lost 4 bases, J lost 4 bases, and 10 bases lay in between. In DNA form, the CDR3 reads TGTGCCTGGAATCAGGGGACCTATGGCTACACCTTC. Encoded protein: CAWNQGTYGYTF.

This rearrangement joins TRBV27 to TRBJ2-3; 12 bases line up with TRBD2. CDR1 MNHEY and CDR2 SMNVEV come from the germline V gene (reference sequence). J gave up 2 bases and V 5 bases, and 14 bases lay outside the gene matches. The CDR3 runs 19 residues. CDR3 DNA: TGTGCCAGCAGTCCCATTTCTGGGTGGACTAGCGGGATCACAGATACGCAGTATTTT. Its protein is CASSPISGWTSGITDTQYF.

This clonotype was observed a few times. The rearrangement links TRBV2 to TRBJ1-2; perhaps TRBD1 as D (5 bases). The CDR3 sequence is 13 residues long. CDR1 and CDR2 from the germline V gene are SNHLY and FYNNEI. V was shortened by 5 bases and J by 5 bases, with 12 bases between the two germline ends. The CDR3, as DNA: TGTGCCAGCAGTAGATCTGAGGGGTATGGCTACACCTTC. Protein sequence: CASSRSEGYGYTF.

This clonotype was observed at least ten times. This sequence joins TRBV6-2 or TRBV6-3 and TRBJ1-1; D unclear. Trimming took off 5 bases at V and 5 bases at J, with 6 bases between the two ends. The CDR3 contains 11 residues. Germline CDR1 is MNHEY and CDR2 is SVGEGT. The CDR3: CASSLGTEAFF. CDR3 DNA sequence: TGTGCCAGCAGTCTTGGTACTGAAGCTTTCTTT.

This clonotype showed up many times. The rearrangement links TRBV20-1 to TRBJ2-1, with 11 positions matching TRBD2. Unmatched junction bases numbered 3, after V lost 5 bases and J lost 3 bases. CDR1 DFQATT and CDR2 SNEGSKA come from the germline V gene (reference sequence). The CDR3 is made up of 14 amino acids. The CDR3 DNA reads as TGCAGTGCTGAGGGACTAGCGGTCTACAATGAGCAGTTCTTC. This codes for CSAEGLAVYNEQFF.

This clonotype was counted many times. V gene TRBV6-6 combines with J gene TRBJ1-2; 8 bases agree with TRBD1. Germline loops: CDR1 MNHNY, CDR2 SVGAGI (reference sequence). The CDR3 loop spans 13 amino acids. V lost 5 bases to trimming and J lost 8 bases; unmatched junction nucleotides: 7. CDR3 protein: CASSPRQGQGYTF. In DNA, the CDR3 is TGTGCCAGCAGTCCGAGACAGGGGCAGGGCTACACCTTC.

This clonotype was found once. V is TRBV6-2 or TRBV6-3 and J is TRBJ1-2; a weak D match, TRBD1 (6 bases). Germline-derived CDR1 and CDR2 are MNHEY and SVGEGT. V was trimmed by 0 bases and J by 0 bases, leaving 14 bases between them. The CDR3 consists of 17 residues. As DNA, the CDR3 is TGTGCCAGCAGTTACTCGAGAAGACAGGCCGCTAACTATGGCTACACCTTC. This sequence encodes CASSYSRRQAANYGYTF.

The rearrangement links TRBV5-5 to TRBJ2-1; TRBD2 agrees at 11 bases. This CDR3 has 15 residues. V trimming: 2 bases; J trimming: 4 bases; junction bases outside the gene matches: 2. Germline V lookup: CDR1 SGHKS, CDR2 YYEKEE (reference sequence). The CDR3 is CASSLTSGGYNEQFF. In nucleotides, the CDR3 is TGTGCCAGCAGCTTAACTAGCGGGGGATACAATGAGCAGTTCTTC. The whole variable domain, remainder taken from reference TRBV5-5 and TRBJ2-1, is DAGVTQSPTHLIKTRGQQVTLRCSPISGHKSVSWYQQVLGQGPQFIFQYYEKEERGRGNFPDRFSARQFPNYSSELNVNALLLGDSALYLCASSLTSGGYNEQFFGPGTRLTVL.

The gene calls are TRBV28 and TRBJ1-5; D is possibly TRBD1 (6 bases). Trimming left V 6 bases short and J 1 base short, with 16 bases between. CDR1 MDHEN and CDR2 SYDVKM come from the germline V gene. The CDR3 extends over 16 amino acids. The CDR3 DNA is TGTGCCAGCAGCCTAGGTCGCAGGGGAAGCAATCAGCCCCAGCATTTT. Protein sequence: CASSLGRRGSNQPQHF.

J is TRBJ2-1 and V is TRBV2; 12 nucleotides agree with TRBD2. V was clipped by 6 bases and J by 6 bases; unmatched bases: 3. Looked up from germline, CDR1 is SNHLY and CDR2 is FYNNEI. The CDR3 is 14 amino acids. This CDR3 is CASRLLAGGNEQFF. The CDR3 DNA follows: TGTGCCAGCAGGTTACTAGCGGGAGGCAATGAGCAGTTCTTC.

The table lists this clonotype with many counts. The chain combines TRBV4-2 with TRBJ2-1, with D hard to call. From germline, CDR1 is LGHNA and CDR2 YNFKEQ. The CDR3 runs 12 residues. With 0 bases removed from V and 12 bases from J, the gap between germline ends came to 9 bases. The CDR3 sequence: CASSQDDLVQFF. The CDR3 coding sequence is TGTGCCAGCAGCCAAGACGACCTAGTGCAGTTCTTC.

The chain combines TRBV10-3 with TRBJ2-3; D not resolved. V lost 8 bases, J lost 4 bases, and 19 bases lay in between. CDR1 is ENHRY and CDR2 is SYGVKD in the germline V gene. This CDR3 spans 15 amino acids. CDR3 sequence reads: CAICGWAASSDTQYF. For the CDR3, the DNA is TGTGCCATCTGTGGATGGGCGGCGTCGTCAGATACGCAGTATTTT.

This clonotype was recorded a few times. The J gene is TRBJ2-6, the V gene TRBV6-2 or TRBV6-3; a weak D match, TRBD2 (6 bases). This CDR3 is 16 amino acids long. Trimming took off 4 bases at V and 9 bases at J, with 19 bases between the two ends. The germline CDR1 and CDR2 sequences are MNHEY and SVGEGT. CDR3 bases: TGTGCCAGCAGTTGGGACTCTGGTGGCCTGGGCAACGTCCTGACTTTC. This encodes CASSWDSGGLGNVLTF.

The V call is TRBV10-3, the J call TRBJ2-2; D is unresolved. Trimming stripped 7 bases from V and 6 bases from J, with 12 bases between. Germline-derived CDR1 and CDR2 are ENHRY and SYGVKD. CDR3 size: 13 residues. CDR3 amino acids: CAIKHIASGELFF. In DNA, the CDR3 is TGTGCCATCAAGCATATTGCGTCCGGGGAGCTGTTTTTT.

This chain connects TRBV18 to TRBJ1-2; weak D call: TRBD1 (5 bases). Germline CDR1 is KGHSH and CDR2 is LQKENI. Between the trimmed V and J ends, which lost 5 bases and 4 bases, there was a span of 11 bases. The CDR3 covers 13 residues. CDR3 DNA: TGTGCCAGCTCAGACAGACAGTGCTATGGCTACACCTTC. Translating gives CASSDRQCYGYTF.

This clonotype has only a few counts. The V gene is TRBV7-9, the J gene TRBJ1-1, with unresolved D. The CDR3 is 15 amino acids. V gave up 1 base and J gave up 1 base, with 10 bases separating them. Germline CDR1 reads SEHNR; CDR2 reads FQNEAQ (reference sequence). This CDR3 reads CASSLGLVGNTEAFF. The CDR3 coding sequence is TGTGCCAGCAGCTTAGGGCTGGTCGGGAACACTGAAGCTTTCTTT.

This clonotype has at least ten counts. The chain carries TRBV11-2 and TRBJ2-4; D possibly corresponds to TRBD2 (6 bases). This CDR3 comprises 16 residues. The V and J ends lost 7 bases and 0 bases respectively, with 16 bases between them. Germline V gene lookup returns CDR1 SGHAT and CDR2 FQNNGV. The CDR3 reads CASNQNEGLAKNIQYF. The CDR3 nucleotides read TGTGCCAGCAACCAAAATGAGGGACTAGCCAAAAACATTCAGTACTTC.

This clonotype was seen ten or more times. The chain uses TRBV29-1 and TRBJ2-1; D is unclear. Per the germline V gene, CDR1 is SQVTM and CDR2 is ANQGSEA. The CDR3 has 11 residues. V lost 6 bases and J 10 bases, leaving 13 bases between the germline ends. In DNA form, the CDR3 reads TGCAGCGTCGTCGTTTCGGTCGAGCAGTTCTTC. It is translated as CSVVVSVEQFF.

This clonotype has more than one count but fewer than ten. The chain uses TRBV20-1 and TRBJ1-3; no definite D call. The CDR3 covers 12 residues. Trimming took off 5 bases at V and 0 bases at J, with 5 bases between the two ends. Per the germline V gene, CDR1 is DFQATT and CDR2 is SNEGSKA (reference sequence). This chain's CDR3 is CSALDSGNTIYF. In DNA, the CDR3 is TGCAGTGCTCTGGACTCTGGAAACACCATATATTTT.

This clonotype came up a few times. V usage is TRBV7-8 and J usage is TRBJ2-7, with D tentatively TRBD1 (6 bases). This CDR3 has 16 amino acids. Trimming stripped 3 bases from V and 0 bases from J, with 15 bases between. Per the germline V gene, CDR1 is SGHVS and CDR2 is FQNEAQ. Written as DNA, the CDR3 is TGTGCCAGCAGCTTTAATACAGGGAACCCCTCCTACGAGCAGTACTTC. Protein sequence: CASSFNTGNPSYEQYF.

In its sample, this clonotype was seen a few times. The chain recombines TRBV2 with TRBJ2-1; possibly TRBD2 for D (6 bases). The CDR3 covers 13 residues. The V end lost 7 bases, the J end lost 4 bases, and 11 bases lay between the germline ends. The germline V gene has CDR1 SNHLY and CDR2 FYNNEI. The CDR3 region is CASTERAYNEQFF. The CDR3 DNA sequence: TGTGCCAGCACGGAGCGGGCATACAATGAGCAGTTCTTC.

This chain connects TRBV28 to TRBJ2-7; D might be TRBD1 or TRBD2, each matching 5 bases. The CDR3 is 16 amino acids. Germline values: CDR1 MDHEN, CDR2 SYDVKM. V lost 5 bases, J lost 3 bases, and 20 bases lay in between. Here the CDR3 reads CASSAPHRDGYYEQYF. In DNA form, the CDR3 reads TGTGCCAGCAGTGCCCCACACCGGGACGGATACTACGAGCAGTACTTC.